What follows are 6 T cell receptor beta chains derived from one specimen sequenced in a study of cytomegalovirus exposure and HLA in healthy donors. The assay was immunoSEQ multiplex PCR, and TCRdb's table has in-frame clones only and misses some. The sample records some 90,000 clones, approximately 84% being singletons. The source material was PBMCs. Source of these receptors: a man aged 18 to 35 in good health and CMV-seropositive.

This sequence joins TRBV7-9 and TRBJ2-1, with a tentative D call TRBD2 (5 bases). Germline V gene data show CDR1 as SEHNR and CDR2 as FQNEAQ (reference sequence). V was cut by 4 bases and J by 4 bases, with 17 bases left in between. The CDR3 sequence is 16 residues long. The CDR3 coding sequence is TGTGCCAGCAGCTCCAAGGCGGGTAGTAGGTACAATGAGCAGTTCTTC. Protein product: CASSSKAGSRYNEQFF.

This chain joins TRBV7-2 and TRBJ2-5; D perhaps matches TRBD1 (5 bases). Germline V gives CDR1 SGHTA, CDR2 FQGNSA. The ends were cut back, 2 bases at V and 1 base at J, with 11 bases in the middle. This CDR3 is 15 amino acids long. CDR3: CASSLIPGIQETQYF. CDR3 bases: TGTGCCAGCAGCTTAATCCCAGGGATCCAAGAGACCCAGTACTTC.

CDR3 sequence: CASTVSGGKETQYF. CDR3 nucleotides: TGTGCCAGCACCGTATCTGGCGGTAAAGAGACCCAGTACTTC. The chain joins TRBV7-8 to TRBJ2-5, with D unclear. The CDR3 totals 14 residues. Germline values: CDR1 SGHVS, CDR2 FQNEAQ. V lost 7 bases, J lost 3 bases, and 15 bases lay in between.

The genes are TRBV6-1 and TRBJ1-5; D is perhaps TRBD1 (6 bases). V was shortened by 2 bases and J by 0 bases, with 8 bases between the two germline ends. The CDR3 consists of 15 residues. Germline V lookup: CDR1 MNHNS, CDR2 SASEGT. The CDR3 region is CASSEWTASNQPQHF. CDR3 sequence (DNA): TGTGCCAGCAGTGAATGGACAGCTAGCAATCAGCCCCAGCATTTT.

V usage is TRBV13 and J usage is TRBJ1-4; D gene unclear. The CDR3 contains 17 residues. Germline lookup yields CDR1 PRHDT and CDR2 FYEKMQ (reference sequence). V was pared by 1 base and J by 0 bases, with 12 bases between. For the CDR3, the DNA is TGTGCCAGCAGCTTAGTACTTGCAAATGCAACTAATGAAAAACTGTTTTTT. Translating it yields CASSLVLANATNEKLFF. Complete variable domain (other parts from reference TRBV13 and TRBJ1-4): AAGVIQSPRHLIKEKRETATLKCYPIPRHDTVYWYQQGPGQDPQFLISFYEKMQSDKGSIPDRFSAQQFSDYHSELNMSSLELGDSALYFCASSLVLANATNEKLFFGSGTQLSVL.

The genes are TRBV27 and TRBJ1-1; maybe TRBD1 (5 bases). The V gene's germline CDR1 is MNHEY and CDR2 SMNVEV (reference sequence). The V end was cut by 8 bases, the J end by 4 bases, with 20 bases between. CDR3 size: 15 residues. CDR3 region: CASLSGWGQGTEAFF. CDR3 coding DNA: TGTGCCAGCCTGTCAGGTTGGGGTCAGGGCACTGAAGCTTTCTTT.